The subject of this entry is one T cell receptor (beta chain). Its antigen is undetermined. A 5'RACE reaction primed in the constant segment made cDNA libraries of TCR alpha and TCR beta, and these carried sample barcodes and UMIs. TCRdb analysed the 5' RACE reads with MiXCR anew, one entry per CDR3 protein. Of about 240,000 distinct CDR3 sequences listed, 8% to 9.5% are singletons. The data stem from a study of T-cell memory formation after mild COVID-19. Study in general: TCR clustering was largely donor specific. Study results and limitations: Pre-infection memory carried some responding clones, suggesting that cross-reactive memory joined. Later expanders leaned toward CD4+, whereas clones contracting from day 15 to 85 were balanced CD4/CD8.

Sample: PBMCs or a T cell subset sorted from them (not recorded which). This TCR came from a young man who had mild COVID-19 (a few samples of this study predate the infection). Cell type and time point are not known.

The CDR3: CSAPEPYGYTF. CDR3 DNA: TGCAGTGCTCCGGAACCCTATGGCTACACCTTC. The V call is TRBV20-1, the J call TRBJ1-2; no firm D call. The CDR3 totals 11 residues. V lost 5 bases to trimming and J lost 4 bases, with 8 bases between them. Germline CDR1 reads DFQATT; CDR2 reads SNEGSKA (reference sequence).